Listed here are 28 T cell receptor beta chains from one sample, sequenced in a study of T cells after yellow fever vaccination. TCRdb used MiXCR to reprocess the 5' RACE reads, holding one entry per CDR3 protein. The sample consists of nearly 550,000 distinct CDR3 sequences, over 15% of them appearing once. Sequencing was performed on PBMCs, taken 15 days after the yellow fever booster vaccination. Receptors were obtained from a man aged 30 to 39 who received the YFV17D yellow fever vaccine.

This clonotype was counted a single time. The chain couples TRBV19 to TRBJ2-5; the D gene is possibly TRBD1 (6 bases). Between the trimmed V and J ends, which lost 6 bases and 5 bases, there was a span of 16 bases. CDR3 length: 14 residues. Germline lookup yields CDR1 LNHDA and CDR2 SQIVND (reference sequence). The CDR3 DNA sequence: TGTGCCAGTAGCCCTGGCCAGGGGACGGAGACCCAGTACTTC. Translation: CASSPGQGTETQYF.

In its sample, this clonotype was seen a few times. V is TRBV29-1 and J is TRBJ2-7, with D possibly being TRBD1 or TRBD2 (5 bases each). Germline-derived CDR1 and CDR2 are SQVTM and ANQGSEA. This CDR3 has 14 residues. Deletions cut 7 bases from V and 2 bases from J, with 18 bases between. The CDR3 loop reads CSASAGRGPYEQYF. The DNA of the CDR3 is TGCAGCGCCTCCGCAGGGAGAGGGCCCTACGAGCAGTACTTC.

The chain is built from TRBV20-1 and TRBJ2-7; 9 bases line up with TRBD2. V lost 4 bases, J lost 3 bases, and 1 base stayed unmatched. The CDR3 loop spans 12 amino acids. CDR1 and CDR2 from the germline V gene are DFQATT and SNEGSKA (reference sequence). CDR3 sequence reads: CSAKTSGYEQYF. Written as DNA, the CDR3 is TGCAGTGCTAAGACTAGCGGCTACGAGCAGTACTTC.

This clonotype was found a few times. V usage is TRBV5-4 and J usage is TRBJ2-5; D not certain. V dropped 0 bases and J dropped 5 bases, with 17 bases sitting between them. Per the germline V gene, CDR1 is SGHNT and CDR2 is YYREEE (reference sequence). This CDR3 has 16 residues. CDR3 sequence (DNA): TGTGCCAGCAGCTTGGCCGCACAAAGCCCGCGGGAGACCCAGTACTTC. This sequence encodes CASSLAAQSPRETQYF. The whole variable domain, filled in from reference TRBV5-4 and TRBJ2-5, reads ETGVTQSPTHLIKTRGQQVTLRCSSQSGHNTVSWYQQALGQGPQFIFQYYREEENGRGNFPPRFSGLQFPNYSSELNVNALELDDSALYLCASSLAAQSPRETQYFGPGTRLLVL.

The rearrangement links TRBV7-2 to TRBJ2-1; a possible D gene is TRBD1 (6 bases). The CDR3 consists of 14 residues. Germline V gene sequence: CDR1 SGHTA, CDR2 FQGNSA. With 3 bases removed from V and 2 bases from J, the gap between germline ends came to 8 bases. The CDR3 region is CASSFAGAYNEQFF. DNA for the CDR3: TGTGCCAGCAGCTTTGCAGGGGCCTACAATGAGCAGTTCTTC.

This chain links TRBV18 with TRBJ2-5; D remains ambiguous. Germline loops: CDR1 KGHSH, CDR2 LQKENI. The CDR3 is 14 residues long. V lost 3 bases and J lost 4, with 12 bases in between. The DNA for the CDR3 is TGTGCCAGCTCACCGCCGAGAGCCCCAGAGACCCAGTACTTC. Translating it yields CASSPPRAPETQYF.

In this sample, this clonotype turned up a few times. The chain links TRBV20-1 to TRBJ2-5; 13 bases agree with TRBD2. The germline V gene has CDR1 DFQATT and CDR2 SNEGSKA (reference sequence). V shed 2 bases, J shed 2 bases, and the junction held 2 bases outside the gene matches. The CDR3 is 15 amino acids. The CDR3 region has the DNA TGCAGTGCTAGAACTAGCGGGAGGGAACAAGAGACCCAGTACTTC. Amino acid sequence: CSARTSGREQETQYF.

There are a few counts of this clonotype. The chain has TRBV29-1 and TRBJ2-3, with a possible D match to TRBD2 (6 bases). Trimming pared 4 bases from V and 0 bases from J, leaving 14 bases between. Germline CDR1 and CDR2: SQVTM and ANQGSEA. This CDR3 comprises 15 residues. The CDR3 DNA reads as TGCAGCGTTGTGGGAGGATCTACTAGCACAGATACGCAGTATTTT. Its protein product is CSVVGGSTSTDTQYF.

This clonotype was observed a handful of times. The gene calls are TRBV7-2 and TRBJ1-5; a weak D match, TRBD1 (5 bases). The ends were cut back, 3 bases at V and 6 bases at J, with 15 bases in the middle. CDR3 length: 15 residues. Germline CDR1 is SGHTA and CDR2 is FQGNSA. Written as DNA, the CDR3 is TGTGCCAGCAGCTTGGGGATGGGGGTATCTCAGCCCCAGCATTTT. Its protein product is CASSLGMGVSQPQHF.

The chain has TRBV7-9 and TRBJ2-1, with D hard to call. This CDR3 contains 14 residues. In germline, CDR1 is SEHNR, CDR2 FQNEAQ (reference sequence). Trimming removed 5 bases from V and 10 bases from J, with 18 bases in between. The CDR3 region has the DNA TGTGCCAGCAGCCCCCTTGAAGGACGTGGGGAGCAGTTCTTC. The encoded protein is CASSPLEGRGEQFF.

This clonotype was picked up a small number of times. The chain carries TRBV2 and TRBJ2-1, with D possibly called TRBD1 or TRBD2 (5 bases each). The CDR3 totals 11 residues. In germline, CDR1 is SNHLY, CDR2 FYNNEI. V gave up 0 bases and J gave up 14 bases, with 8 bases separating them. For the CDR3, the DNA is TGTGCCAGCAGTGAAGCTTGGGGGAAGTTCTTC. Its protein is CASSEAWGKFF.

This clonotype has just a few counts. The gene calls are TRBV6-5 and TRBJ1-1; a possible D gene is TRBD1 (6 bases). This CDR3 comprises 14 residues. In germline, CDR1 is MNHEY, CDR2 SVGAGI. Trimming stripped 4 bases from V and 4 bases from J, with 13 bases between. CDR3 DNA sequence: TGTGCCAGCAGTTCCCAGGGGAAGGGCACTGAAGCTTTCTTT. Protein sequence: CASSSQGKGTEAFF.

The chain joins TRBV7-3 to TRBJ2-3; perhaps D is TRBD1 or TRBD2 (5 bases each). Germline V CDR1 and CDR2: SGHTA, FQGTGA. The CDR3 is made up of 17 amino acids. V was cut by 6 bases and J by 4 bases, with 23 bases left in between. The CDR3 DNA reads TGTGCCAGCAGTGCTTCCCGAGGGGAAGAAGTTGCAGATACGCAGTATTTT. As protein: CASSASRGEEVADTQYF. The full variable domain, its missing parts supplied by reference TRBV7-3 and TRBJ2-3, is GAGVSQTPSNKVTEKGKYVELRCDPISGHTALYWYRQSLGQGPEFLIYFQGTGAADDSGLPNDRFFAVRPEGSVSTLKIQRTERGDSAVYLCASSASRGEEVADTQYFGPGTRLTVL.

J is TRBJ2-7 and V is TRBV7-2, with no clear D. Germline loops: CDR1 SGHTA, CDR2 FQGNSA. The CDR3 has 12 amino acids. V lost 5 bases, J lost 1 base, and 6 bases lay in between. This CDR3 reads CASSRISYEQYF. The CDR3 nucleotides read TGTGCCAGCAGCCGGATATCCTACGAGCAGTACTTC.

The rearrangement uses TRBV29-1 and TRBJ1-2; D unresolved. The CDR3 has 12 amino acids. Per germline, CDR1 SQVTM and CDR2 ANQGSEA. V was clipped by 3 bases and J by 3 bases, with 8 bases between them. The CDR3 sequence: CSVEGIYYGYTF. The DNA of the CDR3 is TGCAGCGTTGAGGGCATATACTATGGCTACACCTTC. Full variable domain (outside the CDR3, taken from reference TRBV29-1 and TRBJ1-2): SAVISQKPSRDICQRGTSLTIQCQVDSQVTMMFWYRQQPGQSLTLIATANQGSEATYESGFVIDKFPISRPNLTFSTLTVSNMSPEDSSIYLCSVEGIYYGYTFGSGTRLTVV.

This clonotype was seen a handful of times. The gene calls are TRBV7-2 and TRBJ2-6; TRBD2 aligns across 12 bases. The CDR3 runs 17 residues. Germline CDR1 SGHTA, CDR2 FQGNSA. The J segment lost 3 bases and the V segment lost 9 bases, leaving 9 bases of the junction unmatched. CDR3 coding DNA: TGTGCCAGAGATACTAGCGGGAGGAGGGGTGGGGCCAACGTCCTGACTTTC. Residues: CARDTSGRRGGANVLTF.

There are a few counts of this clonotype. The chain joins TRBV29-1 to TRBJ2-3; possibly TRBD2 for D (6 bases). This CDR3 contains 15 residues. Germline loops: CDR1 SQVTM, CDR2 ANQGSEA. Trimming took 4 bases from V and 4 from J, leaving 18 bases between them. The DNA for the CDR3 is TGCAGCGTTGGCCACGCGGAGGGGAGGCCAGATACGCAGTATTTT. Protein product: CSVGHAEGRPDTQYF.

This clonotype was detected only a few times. The CDR3 sequence: CASSVLAGSDTQYF. The CDR3 DNA is TGTGCCAGCAGCGTACTAGCGGGTTCAGATACGCAGTATTTT. J is TRBJ2-3 and V is TRBV9; the match to TRBD2 covers 8 bases. This CDR3 has 14 residues. Germline CDR1 and CDR2: SGDLS and YYNGEE. J lost 4 bases, V lost 1 base, and 2 bases had no gene match.

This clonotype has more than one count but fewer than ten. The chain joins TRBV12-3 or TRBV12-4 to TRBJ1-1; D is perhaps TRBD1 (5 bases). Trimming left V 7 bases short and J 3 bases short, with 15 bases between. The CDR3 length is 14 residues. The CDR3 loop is CASTTEGWDTEAFF. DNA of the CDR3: TGTGCCAGCACCACAGAGGGGTGGGACACTGAAGCTTTCTTT.

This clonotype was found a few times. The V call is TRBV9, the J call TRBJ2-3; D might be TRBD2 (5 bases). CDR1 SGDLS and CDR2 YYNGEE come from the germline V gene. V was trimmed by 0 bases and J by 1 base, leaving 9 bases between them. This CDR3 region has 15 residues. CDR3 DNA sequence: TGTGCCAGCAGCGTAGGGGTTAGCGGCACAGATACGCAGTATTTT. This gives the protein CASSVGVSGTDTQYF.

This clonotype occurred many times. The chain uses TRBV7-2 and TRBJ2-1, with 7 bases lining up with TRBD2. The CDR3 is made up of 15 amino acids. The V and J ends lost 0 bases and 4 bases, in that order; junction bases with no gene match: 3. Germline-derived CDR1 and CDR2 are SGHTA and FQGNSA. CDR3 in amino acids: CASSLAGGTYNEQFF. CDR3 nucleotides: TGTGCCAGCAGCTTAGCGGGAGGGACGTACAATGAGCAGTTCTTC.

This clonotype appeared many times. Here the CDR3 reads CASSTLGAGLFNYGYTF. CDR3 sequence (DNA): TGTGCCAGCAGTACCCTTGGGGCAGGGTTATTTAACTATGGCTACACCTTC. The J gene is TRBJ1-2, the V gene TRBV27; D is perhaps TRBD1 (5 bases). The CDR3 totals 17 residues. CDR1 and CDR2 from the germline V gene are MNHEY and SMNVEV (reference sequence). Trimming cost V 5 bases and J 1 base, with 20 bases left between them.

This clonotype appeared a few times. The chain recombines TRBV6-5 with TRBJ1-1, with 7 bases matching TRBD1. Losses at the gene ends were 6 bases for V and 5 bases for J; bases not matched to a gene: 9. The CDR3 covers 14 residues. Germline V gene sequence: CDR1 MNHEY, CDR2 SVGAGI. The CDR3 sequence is CASRKDRAATEAFF. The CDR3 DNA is TGTGCCAGCAGAAAAGACAGGGCGGCAACTGAAGCTTTCTTT.

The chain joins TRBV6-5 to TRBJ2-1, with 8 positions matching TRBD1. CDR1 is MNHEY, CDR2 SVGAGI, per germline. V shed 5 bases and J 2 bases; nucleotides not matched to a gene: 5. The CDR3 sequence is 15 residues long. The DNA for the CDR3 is TGTGCCAGCAGTAACCGGGACAGGCCCTACAATGAGCAGTTCTTC. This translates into CASSNRDRPYNEQFF.

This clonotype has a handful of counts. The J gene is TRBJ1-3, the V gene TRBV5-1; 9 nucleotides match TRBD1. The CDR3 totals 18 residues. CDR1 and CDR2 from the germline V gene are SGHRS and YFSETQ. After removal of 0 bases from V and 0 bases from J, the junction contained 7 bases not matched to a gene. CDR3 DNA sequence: TGCGCCAGCAGCTTGGCCGGCGTGGGACAGGGCTCTGGAAACACCATATATTTT. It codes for CASSLAGVGQGSGNTIYF.

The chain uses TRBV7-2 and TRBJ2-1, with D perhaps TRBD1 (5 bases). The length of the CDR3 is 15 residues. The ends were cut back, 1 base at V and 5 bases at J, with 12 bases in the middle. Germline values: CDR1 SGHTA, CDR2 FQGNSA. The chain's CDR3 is CASSLGRGPNNEQFF. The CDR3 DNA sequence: TGTGCCAGCAGCTTAGGAAGGGGCCCGAACAATGAGCAGTTCTTC. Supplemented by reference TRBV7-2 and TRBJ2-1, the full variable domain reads GAGVSQSPSNKVTEKGKDVELRCDPISGHTALYWYRQSLGQGLEFLIYFQGNSAPDKSGLPSDRFSAERTGGSVSTLTIQRTQQEDSAVYLCASSLGRGPNNEQFFGPGTRLTVL.

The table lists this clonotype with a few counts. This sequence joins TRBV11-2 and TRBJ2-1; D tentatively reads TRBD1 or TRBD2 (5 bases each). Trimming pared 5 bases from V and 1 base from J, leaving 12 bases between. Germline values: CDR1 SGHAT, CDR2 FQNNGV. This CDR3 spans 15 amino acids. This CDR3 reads CASSPWGSSYNEQFF. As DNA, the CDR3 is TGTGCCAGCAGCCCGTGGGGGAGTTCCTACAATGAGCAGTTCTTC.

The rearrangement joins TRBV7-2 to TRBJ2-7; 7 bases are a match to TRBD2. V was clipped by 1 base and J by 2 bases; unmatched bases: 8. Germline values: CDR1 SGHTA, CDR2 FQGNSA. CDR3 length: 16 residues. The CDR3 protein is CASSLGLAEIPYEQYF. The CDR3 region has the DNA TGTGCCAGCAGCTTAGGGCTAGCGGAAATTCCCTACGAGCAGTACTTC.